The 17 T cell receptor beta chains listed next were all sequenced from one sample in a study of T-cell memory formation after mild COVID-19 (dated by TCRdb to the early 2020s). The method was 5' RACE. The listed sequencing device is Illumina NovaSeq 6000. The public reads were reanalyzed by TCRdb: fastp trimming at Q25, MiXCR alignment, in-frame beta chains only. Rows with a matching CDR3 protein are joined into one entry that keeps the most common DNA and genes. The sample records about 110,000 distinct CDR3 sequences, approximately 21% of which are singletons. Around 41% of the sample belongs to the ten largest clones. The source material was PBMCs or a T cell subset sorted from them (not recorded which). Receptors originate from a man aged 18 to 29 who had mild COVID-19 (a few samples of this study predate the infection). The sample titles of this study are shuffled in the database, so cell type and time point are left out; the donor was told from shared clones.

The chain's CDR3 is CAWTETYNEQFF. The CDR3 coding sequence is TGTGCCTGGACGGAAACCTACAATGAGCAGTTCTTC. The rearrangement joins TRBV30 to TRBJ2-1; no definite D call. CDR1 is GTSNPN and CDR2 is SVGIG in the germline V gene (reference sequence). V was clipped by 4 bases and J by 2 bases, with 6 bases between them. CDR3 length equals 12 residues.

The chain carries TRBV7-9 and TRBJ1-3; unclear D gene. Germline CDR1 is SEHNR and CDR2 is FQNEAQ (reference sequence). The V and J ends lost 1 base and 2 bases respectively, with 6 bases between them. This CDR3 has 14 residues. The CDR3, as DNA: TGTGCCAGCAGCTTAGTTGTACCTGGAAACACCATATATTTT. Translating gives CASSLVVPGNTIYF.

This clonotype was observed at least ten times. The J gene is TRBJ2-7, the V gene TRBV7-8; tentatively, D is TRBD1 (6 bases). V lost 5 bases to trimming and J lost 1 base, with 9 bases between them. Germline V gene lookup returns CDR1 SGHVS and CDR2 FQNEAQ. The CDR3 is made up of 13 amino acids. The CDR3 loop is CASSVGQSYEQYF. DNA for the CDR3: TGTGCCAGCAGCGTCGGACAGTCCTACGAGCAGTACTTC.

This clonotype came up a few times. The chain couples TRBV20-1 to TRBJ1-5, with 7 bases matching TRBD1. Germline-derived CDR1 and CDR2 are DFQATT and SNEGSKA (reference sequence). This CDR3 is built from 15 residues. The V and J ends lost 0 bases and 6 bases, in that order; junction bases with no gene match: 8. This CDR3 is CSARDPTGWAQPQHF. CDR3 nucleotide sequence: TGCAGTGCTAGAGATCCGACAGGGTGGGCTCAGCCCCAGCATTTT.

This clonotype came up many times. The chain uses TRBV7-2 and TRBJ2-4; possible D gene TRBD1, 5 bases. V was cut by 0 bases and J by 1 base, with 10 bases left in between. Germline V gene data show CDR1 as SGHTA and CDR2 as FQGNSA. The CDR3 covers 16 residues. This chain's CDR3 is CASSLASQGAKNIQYF. In nucleotides, the CDR3 is TGTGCCAGCAGCTTAGCGAGCCAGGGCGCCAAAAACATTCAGTACTTC.

CDR3 DNA sequence: TGTGCCAGCAGCGACGGGACTCACGGTCCCATTTATACGCAGTATTTT. It encodes CASSDGTHGPIYTQYF. This rearrangement joins TRBV3-1 to TRBJ2-3, with a weak D call TRBD2 (6 bases). CDR1 LGHDT and CDR2 YNNKEL come from the germline V gene (reference sequence). V lost 5 bases and J lost 7, with 22 bases in between. The CDR3 is made up of 16 amino acids.

This clonotype came up a few times. The V call is TRBV12-3 or TRBV12-4, the J call TRBJ2-3; TRBD1 is a possible D gene (5 bases). CDR3 length: 15 amino acids. V lost 6 bases and J lost 1, with 14 bases in between. CDR3 region: CASSPQGPGTDTQYF. The CDR3, as DNA: TGTGCCAGCAGCCCCCAGGGCCCCGGCACAGATACGCAGTATTTT.

In this sample, this clonotype turned up a few times. This sequence joins TRBV6-4 and TRBJ2-7; 10 nucleotides match TRBD1. The CDR3 sequence is 14 residues long. The germline V gene encodes CDR1 MRHNA and CDR2 SNTAGT. Trimming at V came to 5 bases and at J to 2 bases, leaving 3 bases not matched to a gene. CDR3 region: CASSTGTGAYEQYF. CDR3 nucleotide sequence: TGTGCCAGCAGTACCGGGACAGGGGCCTACGAGCAGTACTTC.

This clonotype came up a few times. This chain uses TRBV12-3 or TRBV12-4 with TRBJ1-5, with a weak D call TRBD1 (5 bases). The CDR3 length is 13 residues. V lost 4 bases, J lost 4 bases, and 8 bases lay in between. CDR3 in amino acids: CASSSGKNQPQHF. CDR3 in DNA: TGTGCCAGCAGTTCAGGGAAGAATCAGCCCCAGCATTTT.

Only a few counts were recorded for this clonotype. This chain joins TRBV6-5 and TRBJ2-7; the D is unclear. The CDR3 length is 15 residues. Trimming removed 2 bases at V and 2 bases at J, with 13 bases between. CDR1 and CDR2 (germline): MNHEY, SVGAGI. The CDR3, as DNA: TGTGCCAGCAGTTACAGGCAGTTTTTAACCTACGAGCAGTACTTC. Translated, it gives CASSYRQFLTYEQYF.

This clonotype was seen a handful of times. V and J are TRBV7-9 and TRBJ1-1, with 8 positions matching TRBD1. The CDR3 sequence is 15 residues long. From germline, CDR1 is SEHNR and CDR2 FQNEAQ (reference sequence). The V and J ends lost 1 base and 3 bases, in that order; junction bases with no gene match: 4. The CDR3 region is CASSLGQGSDTEAFF. CDR3 sequence (DNA): TGTGCCAGCAGCTTAGGACAGGGGTCCGACACTGAAGCTTTCTTT.

The rearrangement uses TRBV7-2 and TRBJ2-3; 9 bases fit TRBD1. The trim removed 0 bases at V and 9 bases at J, leaving 4 bases unmatched. The V gene's germline CDR1 is SGHTA and CDR2 FQGNSA. The CDR3 runs to 14 residues. The CDR3 reads CASSLADRGGTQYF. As DNA, the CDR3 is TGTGCCAGCAGCTTAGCGGACAGGGGTGGCACGCAGTATTTT.

CDR3 in DNA: TGCGCCAGCAGCCAAGAGGCTGGGCAGGGTTTCGAGCCCCAGCATTTT. It translates to CASSQEAGQGFEPQHF. The gene calls are TRBV4-1 and TRBJ1-5; D perhaps matches TRBD1 (5 bases). Per germline, CDR1 MGHRA and CDR2 YSYEKL. The CDR3 covers 16 residues. Between the trimmed V and J ends, which lost 0 bases and 8 bases, there was a span of 17 bases.

This clonotype appeared a few times. The genes are TRBV5-1 and TRBJ2-2, with D hard to call. The CDR3 length is 15 residues. Trimming pared 1 base from V and 3 bases from J, leaving 10 bases between. CDR1 SGHRS and CDR2 YFSETQ come from the germline V gene. CDR3 nucleotide sequence: TGCGCCAGCAGCTTGTTCCAGGATTACACCGGGGAGCTGTTTTTT. Its protein product is CASSLFQDYTGELFF.

The chain carries TRBV20-1 and TRBJ2-2, with 9 bases lining up with TRBD1. This CDR3 comprises 15 residues. V shed 5 bases, J shed 3 bases, and the junction held 7 bases outside the gene matches. CDR1 and CDR2 from the germline V gene are DFQATT and SNEGSKA (reference sequence). For the CDR3, the DNA is TGCAGTGCTCAACCGGGACAGGGCTACACCGGGGAGCTGTTTTTT. Translating gives CSAQPGQGYTGELFF.

This clonotype was picked up a small number of times. The gene calls are TRBV4-1 and TRBJ2-2; no definite D call. Germline loops: CDR1 MGHRA, CDR2 YSYEKL. The CDR3 contains 17 residues. Trimming shortened V by 1 base and J by 1 base, and 13 bases separated the two germline ends. The CDR3 DNA reads as TGCGCCAGCAGCCAAGTCCCGCCAGGATGGAACACCGGGGAGCTGTTTTTT. Protein product: CASSQVPPGWNTGELFF.

The chain couples TRBV27 to TRBJ2-5, with 9 nucleotides matching TRBD1. Germline CDR1 MNHEY, CDR2 SMNVEV (reference sequence). The length of the CDR3 is 16 residues. The junction had 6 bases not matched to a gene; V was cut back by 3 bases and J by 1 base. CDR3 sequence (DNA): TGTGCCAGCAGTTTCAATGGACAGGGGTTCCAAGAGACCCAGTACTTC. Translation gives CASSFNGQGFQETQYF.